The next 24 T cell receptor beta chains were all read from a single sample in a study of PD-L1 blockade in urothelial cancer. Here immunoSEQ multiplex PCR was the method, and the copy in TCRdb shows in-frame clones only, minus some. This table holds 80,000 to 130,000 clones, about nine tenths found once. The source material was PBMCs, sampled around atezolizumab (anti-PD-L1) treatment. Receptor source: a woman of 80 years or more with urothelial cancer.

The J gene is TRBJ2-2, the V gene TRBV7-9; 8 positions match TRBD1. V shed 6 bases and J 2 bases; nucleotides not matched to a gene: 5. The CDR3 is 15 residues long. Germline CDR1 is SEHNR and CDR2 is FQNEAQ (reference sequence). CDR3 amino acids: CASSIGQGNTGELFF. The CDR3 DNA is TGTGCCAGCAGTATTGGACAGGGCAACACCGGGGAGCTGTTTTTT.

The chain uses TRBV6-5 and TRBJ2-7, with D possibly being TRBD1 (5 bases). Per the germline V gene, CDR1 is MNHEY and CDR2 is SVGAGI. CDR3 length: 14 amino acids. V was shortened by 4 bases and J by 5 bases, with 15 bases between the two germline ends. CDR3 protein: CASSSQGRGHEQYF. As DNA, the CDR3 is TGTGCCAGCAGTTCCCAGGGAAGGGGCCACGAGCAGTACTTC.

The chain couples TRBV19 to TRBJ1-1, with TRBD1 identical over 10 bases. Germline loops: CDR1 LNHDA, CDR2 SQIVND (reference sequence). Germline trimming cut 5 bases from V and 2 bases from J; bases unmatched to any gene: 5. The CDR3 spans 15 residues. The CDR3 DNA sequence: TGTGCCAGTAGTGATGGGACAGGGGAAAACACTGAAGCTTTCTTT. Its translation: CASSDGTGENTEAFF.

The chain uses TRBV18 and TRBJ2-7; a possible D gene is TRBD2 (6 bases). V dropped 2 bases and J dropped 4 bases, with 15 bases sitting between them. The CDR3 totals 15 residues. CDR1 is KGHSH, CDR2 LQKENI, per germline. In DNA, the CDR3 is TGTGCCAGCTCACCATTAGAGACTAGTGAATACGAGCAGTACTTC. It encodes CASSPLETSEYEQYF. Looking up the rest from reference TRBV18 and TRBJ2-7 gives the full variable domain: NAGVMQNPRHLVRRRGQEARLRCSPMKGHSHVYWYRQLPEEGLKFMVYLQKENIIDESGMPKERFSAEFPKEGPSILRIQQVVRGDSAAYFCASSPLETSEYEQYFGPGTRLTVT.

V is TRBV7-8 and J is TRBJ1-1; tentatively, D is TRBD1 (5 bases). This CDR3 is built from 14 residues. With 1 base removed from V and 1 base from J, the gap between germline ends came to 7 bases. Germline V gives CDR1 SGHVS, CDR2 FQNEAQ. The CDR3 DNA reads TGTGCCAGCAGCTTAGGCCAGGGGAACACTGAAGCTTTCTTT. Protein sequence: CASSLGQGNTEAFF. Variable domain in full (rest from reference TRBV7-8 and TRBJ1-1): GAGVSQSPRYKVAKRGQDVALRCDPISGHVSLFWYQQALGQGPEFLTYFQNEAQLDKSGLPSDRFFAERPEGSVSTLKIQRTQQEDSAVYLCASSLGQGNTEAFFGQGTRLTVV.

The chain joins TRBV11-2 to TRBJ2-2; 12 bases align to TRBD2. The J segment lost 5 bases and the V segment lost 5 bases, leaving 6 bases of the junction unmatched. CDR1 and CDR2 from the germline V gene are SGHAT and FQNNGV. The CDR3 runs to 16 residues. The CDR3, as DNA: TGTGCCAGCAGCCTCCTAGCGGGAGGGGTAACCGGGGAGCTGTTTTTT. Translating it yields CASSLLAGGVTGELFF.

J is TRBJ1-1 and V is TRBV7-9, with 10 nucleotides matching TRBD1. The CDR3 runs to 16 residues. The junction had 11 bases not matched to a gene; V was cut back by 5 bases and J by 5 bases. The germline V gene has CDR1 SEHNR and CDR2 FQNEAQ (reference sequence). Here the CDR3 reads CASSPAGTGARTEAFF. The CDR3 DNA is TGTGCCAGCAGCCCCGCCGGGACAGGGGCCCGGACTGAAGCTTTCTTT.

The rearrangement links TRBV19 to TRBJ2-7; 8 bases line up with TRBD1. The CDR3 totals 15 residues. In germline, CDR1 is LNHDA, CDR2 SQIVND (reference sequence). Trimming at V came to 5 bases and at J to 4 bases, leaving 10 bases not matched to a gene. CDR3 in amino acids: CASSLPGQGVYEQYF. The CDR3, as DNA: TGTGCCAGTAGTCTCCCCGGACAGGGAGTATACGAGCAGTACTTC.

The sample holds a few counts of this clone. The genes are TRBV27 and TRBJ1-5, with D perhaps TRBD1 (5 bases). Trimming took 2 bases from V and 2 from J, leaving 13 bases between them. This CDR3 spans 16 amino acids. CDR1 is MNHEY, CDR2 SMNVEV, per germline (reference sequence). The CDR3: CASSLDGGRGNQPQHF. Here the CDR3 DNA reads TGTGCCAGCAGTTTAGACGGGGGAAGGGGCAATCAGCCCCAGCATTTT.

CDR3 sequence reads: CASRETSASYNEQFF. CDR3 in DNA: TGTGCCAGCAGAGAAACTAGCGCGTCCTACAATGAGCAGTTCTTC. The rearrangement joins TRBV6-1 to TRBJ2-1; 7 bases agree with TRBD2. V was clipped by 6 bases and J by 1 base; unmatched bases: 6. CDR1 and CDR2 from the germline V gene are MNHNS and SASEGT. The CDR3 runs to 15 residues.

This chain connects TRBV21-1 to TRBJ1-1; the table assigns TRBD1, which was not confirmed against the DNA. TRBV21-1 counts as a pseudogene. The CDR3 has 13 residues. The CDR3 DNA is TGTGCCAGCAGCAAAGGGGACAGGGGGGTAGCTTTCTTT. Its protein is CASSKGDRGVAFF.

This clone appeared once. The V and J genes are TRBV27 and TRBJ2-7; maybe TRBD1 (5 bases). The V end lost 3 bases, the J end lost 3 bases, and 15 bases lay between the germline ends. CDR3 size: 15 residues. Germline CDR1 is MNHEY and CDR2 is SMNVEV (reference sequence). In nucleotides, the CDR3 is TGTGCCAGCAGTTTGCAGGCAGGGTGGATCTACGAGCAGTACTTC. This encodes CASSLQAGWIYEQYF.

The chain employs TRBV19 and TRBJ1-2, with D possibly matching TRBD1 (5 bases). Trimming removed 5 bases at V and 2 bases at J, with 9 bases between. Germline assignment: CDR1 LNHDA and CDR2 SQIVND (reference sequence). The CDR3 contains 13 residues. CDR3 sequence (DNA): TGTGCCAGTAGTCTGACAGTAAACTATGGCTACACCTTC. This gives the protein CASSLTVNYGYTF. Together with reference TRBV19 and TRBJ1-2, the CDR3 gives the full variable domain: DGGITQSPKYLFRKEGQNVTLSCEQNLNHDAMYWYRQDPGQGLRLIYYSQIVNDFQKGDIAEGYSVSREKKESFPLTVTSAQKNPTAFYLCASSLTVNYGYTFGSGTRLTVV.

The chain is built from TRBV7-2 and TRBJ2-1, with D perhaps matching TRBD2 (6 bases). CDR1 and CDR2 from the germline V gene are SGHTA and FQGNSA. The CDR3 runs to 17 residues. The V end lost 5 bases, the J end lost 0 bases, and 17 bases lay between the germline ends. The CDR3 DNA sequence: TGTGCCAGCAGCCCCGCCCTCCTAGCGAGCTCCTACAATGAGCAGTTCTTC. Protein: CASSPALLASSYNEQFF.

The V gene is TRBV30, the J gene TRBJ2-5, with TRBD2 identical over 7 bases. The CDR3 contains 14 residues. Per the germline V gene, CDR1 is GTSNPN and CDR2 is SVGIG (reference sequence). Unmatched junction bases numbered 11, after V lost 5 bases and J lost 5 bases. CDR3 in amino acids: CAWGTMAGVETQYF. CDR3 in DNA: TGTGCCTGGGGGACGATGGCGGGAGTGGAGACCCAGTACTTC.

The chain combines TRBV11-2 with TRBJ2-5, with TRBD2 as a possible D gene (6 bases). This CDR3 is 16 amino acids long. Germline CDR1 reads SGHAT; CDR2 reads FQNNGV. Trimming shortened V by 6 bases and J by 5 bases, and 22 bases separated the two germline ends. The CDR3 loop is CASSPTGLPRIETQYF. DNA of the CDR3: TGTGCCAGCAGTCCGACGGGACTCCCGAGGATCGAGACCCAGTACTTC.

This chain uses TRBV29-1 with TRBJ1-2; the match to TRBD1 covers 7 bases. V shed 1 base and J 12 bases; nucleotides not matched to a gene: 5. There are 11 residues in the CDR3. The germline V gene encodes CDR1 SQVTM and CDR2 ANQGSEA. For the CDR3, the DNA is TGCAGCGTTGAAGGAGGGACAGAGAACACCTTC. This gives the protein CSVEGGTENTF.

The rearrangement uses TRBV9 and TRBJ2-2; 8 bases map to TRBD1. The junction had 4 bases not matched to a gene; V was cut back by 3 bases and J by 3 bases. This CDR3 has 15 amino acids. CDR1 SGDLS and CDR2 YYNGEE come from the germline V gene. This chain's CDR3 is CASSAGTGHTGELFF. Here the CDR3 DNA reads TGTGCCAGCAGCGCGGGGACAGGTCACACCGGGGAGCTGTTTTTT.

The chain links TRBV28 to TRBJ2-7, with D possibly TRBD1 on 5 matching bases. V lost 7 bases and J lost 0, with 19 bases in between. There are 16 residues in the CDR3. From germline, CDR1 is MDHEN and CDR2 SYDVKM. Here the CDR3 reads CASILNAGHTSYEQYF. As DNA, the CDR3 is TGTGCCAGCATCCTAAATGCAGGGCATACCTCCTACGAGCAGTACTTC. Using reference TRBV28 and TRBJ2-7 for the parts outside the CDR3, the full variable domain is DVKVTQSSRYLVKRTGEKVFLECVQDMDHENMFWYRQDPGLGLRLIYFSYDVKMKEKGDIPEGYSVSREKKERFSLILESASTNQTSMYLCASILNAGHTSYEQYFGPGTRLTVT.

This chain connects TRBV2 to TRBJ1-1, with 7 bases matching TRBD1. J gave up 0 bases and V 8 bases, and 9 bases lay outside the gene matches. Germline V gene lookup returns CDR1 SNHLY and CDR2 FYNNEI. The CDR3 spans 15 residues. CDR3 residues: CASRGDSHMNTEAFF. The DNA of the CDR3 is TGTGCCAGCCGTGGGGACAGTCACATGAACACTGAAGCTTTCTTT.

This chain connects TRBV5-4 to TRBJ1-2; TRBD1 matches at 9 bases. Germline V gene sequence: CDR1 SGHNT, CDR2 YYREEE (reference sequence). Unmatched junction bases numbered 5, after V lost 3 bases and J lost 5 bases. The CDR3 is 14 amino acids. The CDR3 DNA reads as TGTGCCAGCAGCTCCTCGACAGGGGGTTATGGCTACACCTTC. It yields the protein CASSSSTGGYGYTF.

CDR3 amino acids: CASSFQGSGANVLTF. CDR3 in DNA: TGTGCCAGCAGTTTTCAGGGGTCCGGGGCCAACGTCCTGACTTTC. The chain joins TRBV28 to TRBJ2-6, with D tentatively TRBD1 (6 bases). The V gene lost 3 bases and the J gene lost 4 bases, with 10 bases spanning the gap. Germline CDR1 is MDHEN and CDR2 is SYDVKM. There are 15 residues in the CDR3.

This chain connects TRBV9 to TRBJ2-5; 10 positions agree with TRBD2. The germline V gene encodes CDR1 SGDLS and CDR2 YYNGEE. The V gene end was trimmed by 3 bases and the J gene end by 4 bases; junction bases not matched to a gene: 6. The CDR3 length is 15 residues. CDR3: CASSGLAGVRETQYF. Here the CDR3 DNA reads TGTGCCAGCAGCGGGCTAGCGGGAGTGAGAGAGACCCAGTACTTC.

This clone has only one observation. This sequence joins TRBV7-8 and TRBJ2-7, with D perhaps TRBD2 (5 bases). Germline V gene sequence: CDR1 SGHVS, CDR2 FQNEAQ. V was pared by 6 bases and J by 1 base, with 13 bases between. This CDR3 contains 14 residues. CDR3 loop: CASSSRTGSYEQYF. In nucleotides, the CDR3 is TGTGCCAGCAGTTCCCGAACGGGGTCCTACGAGCAGTACTTC.